The T cell receptor beta chain described here comes from a study of Graves' ophthalmopathy and Graves' hyperthyroidism. About the study: Researchers classed hyperthyroidism as stable given no ophthalmopathy within 18 months of follow-up. Overall study findings and caveats: At 70.59% sensitivity and roughly 72% specificity, the model predicted progression of the ophthalmopathy.

A word on this clonotype: Its antigen is as yet unknown.

The J segment lost 0 bases and the V segment lost 1 base, leaving 7 bases of the junction unmatched. Germline assignment: CDR1 SGHRS and CDR2 YFSETQ. The CDR3 extends over 17 amino acids. Amplification targeted the TCR beta CDR3 regions, with RNA transcripts as the source material. First-round RT-PCR with HTBI primers preceded a second-round multiplex PCR. TCRdb reanalysed the multiplex PCR reads using MiXCR and keeps one entry per CDR3 protein. In the table there are roughly 1.1 million distinct CDR3 sequences, about 38% of which are singletons. Additional autoimmune diseases, uncontrolled infections, pregnancy or lactation disqualified patients. Diagnostic conclusions were grounded in clinical symptoms, serum thyroxine, TRAb, thyroid ultrasound and orbital computed tomography.

V usage is TRBV5-1 and J usage is TRBJ1-5, with 7 bases aligning to TRBD1. The material sequenced was peripheral blood or thyroid tissue (not recorded which). The TCR sequence derives from an adult man with Graves' hyperthyroidism. The CDR3 reads CASSLIPRGNSNQPQHF. CDR3 coding DNA: TGCGCCAGCAGCTTGATTCCCAGGGGGAATAGCAATCAGCCCCAGCATTTT.